A single sample is the source of the 21 T cell receptor beta chains below, sequenced in a study of lymphopenia after photon versus proton radiotherapy. Profiled with immunoSEQ multiplex PCR; TCRdb holds only in-frame clones, not every one. Counted here are 20,000 to 30,000 clones, around 90% occurring once; the ten biggest clones make up under 0.9%. This specimen was peripheral blood, taken from a patient treated with photon-based radiotherapy. These receptors all come from a woman aged 50 to 60 with cholangiocarcinoma.

The chain joins TRBV19 to TRBJ2-7; perhaps TRBD1 as D (6 bases). V was clipped by 4 bases and J by 0 bases, with 10 bases between them. In germline, CDR1 is LNHDA, CDR2 SQIVND (reference sequence). The CDR3 consists of 14 residues. The CDR3 nucleotides read TGTGCCAGTAGTACAGGGGTTGGCTCCTACGAGCAGTACTTC. Protein sequence: CASSTGVGSYEQYF.

The rearrangement uses TRBV7-8 and TRBJ1-2; D remains ambiguous. The CDR3 totals 14 residues. CDR1 is SGHVS and CDR2 is FQNEAQ in the germline V gene. V gave up 0 bases and J gave up 2 bases, with 7 bases separating them. This CDR3 is CASSLAFRNYGYTF. The CDR3, as DNA: TGTGCCAGCAGCTTAGCGTTTAGGAACTATGGCTACACCTTC. Supplemented by reference TRBV7-8 and TRBJ1-2, the full variable domain reads GAGVSQSPRYKVAKRGQDVALRCDPISGHVSLFWYQQALGQGPEFLTYFQNEAQLDKSGLPSDRFFAERPEGSVSTLKIQRTQQEDSAVYLCASSLAFRNYGYTFGSGTRLTVV.

The chain employs TRBV18 and TRBJ2-7; 10 positions match TRBD2. Germline V gene data show CDR1 as KGHSH and CDR2 as LQKENI. V dropped 2 bases and J dropped 0; count of bases not matched to a gene: 10. This CDR3 is 18 amino acids long. The CDR3 coding sequence is TGTGCCAGCTCACCAGGGGCTGGACTAGCGGCGAACTCCTACGAGCAGTACTTC. Translating it yields CASSPGAGLAANSYEQYF.

V usage is TRBV18 and J usage is TRBJ1-5, with D possibly being TRBD1 (5 bases). With 4 bases removed from V and 5 bases from J, the gap between germline ends came to 12 bases. The V gene's germline CDR1 is KGHSH and CDR2 LQKENI. The CDR3 consists of 14 residues. DNA for the CDR3: TGTGCCAGCTCACTTGGGGGAATCTATCAGCCCCAGCATTTT. Translation: CASSLGGIYQPQHF.

The chain employs TRBV7-2 and TRBJ1-1; 7 nucleotides align to TRBD1. CDR3 length: 15 residues. Germline V gene lookup returns CDR1 SGHTA and CDR2 FQGNSA. V trimming: 5 bases; J trimming: 3 bases; junction bases outside the gene matches: 9. The CDR3 DNA follows: TGTGCCAGCAGCACCCGATACAGGGGTCACACTGAAGCTTTCTTT. It encodes CASSTRYRGHTEAFF.

The CDR3 DNA sequence: TGTGCCAGCAGCTCCCCGGGACAGGGGTCCTACGAGCAGTACTTC. It is translated as CASSSPGQGSYEQYF. V gene TRBV5-4 combines with J gene TRBJ2-7; 10 nucleotides match TRBD1. CDR1 SGHNT and CDR2 YYREEE come from the germline V gene (reference sequence). CDR3 length: 15 amino acids. V lost 3 bases and J lost 1; bases outside the gene matches: 4.

The chain carries TRBV19 and TRBJ2-7; possibly TRBD1 for D (6 bases). Germline values: CDR1 LNHDA, CDR2 SQIVND (reference sequence). Deletions cut 8 bases from V and 1 base from J, with 12 bases between. There are 13 residues in the CDR3. Here the CDR3 DNA reads TGTGCCAGTGGACAGAGACTTTCCTACGAGCAGTACTTC. Encoded protein: CASGQRLSYEQYF.

J is TRBJ1-3 and V is TRBV27; D gene unclear. The V end was cut by 4 bases, the J end by 4 bases, with 8 bases between. From germline, CDR1 is MNHEY and CDR2 SMNVEV (reference sequence). The CDR3 extends over 13 amino acids. This CDR3 is CASSSSRGNTIYF. The CDR3 DNA follows: TGTGCCAGCAGTTCGAGTAGAGGAAACACCATATATTTT.

Note on this clone: Other DNA sequences in the same sample also yield this CDR3. The DNA for the CDR3 is TGCGCCAGCAGCCAAGATCGCGTGGAGGGCGAAGCTTTCTTT. It yields the protein CASSQDRVEGEAFF. J is TRBJ1-1 and V is TRBV4-3; D is unresolved. The V gene lost 0 bases and the J gene lost 8 bases, with 13 bases spanning the gap. The germline V gene has CDR1 LGHNA and CDR2 YSLEER. CDR3 size: 14 residues.

CDR3 loop: CASSSGLAGANEQFF. In DNA, the CDR3 is TGTGCCAGCAGCTCCGGACTAGCGGGGGCAAATGAGCAGTTCTTC. The chain links TRBV7-9 to TRBJ2-1; 13 nucleotides agree with TRBD2. CDR1 is SEHNR, CDR2 FQNEAQ, per germline (reference sequence). The CDR3 contains 15 residues. Losses at the gene ends were 4 bases for V and 7 bases for J; bases not matched to a gene: 4.

The chain employs TRBV5-1 and TRBJ2-1, with 8 nucleotides matching TRBD2. Trimming removed 1 base from V and 8 bases from J; junction bases left unmatched: 11. The CDR3 has 16 amino acids. CDR1 and CDR2 from the germline V gene are SGHRS and YFSETQ. This chain's CDR3 is CASSLIRTGTRDEQFF. For the CDR3, the DNA is TGCGCCAGCAGCTTGATTCGAACAGGGACTAGGGATGAGCAGTTCTTC.

The chain links TRBV7-4 to TRBJ2-7; 8 nucleotides align to TRBD1. There are 13 residues in the CDR3. The ends lost 1 base at V and 12 bases at J; junction bases unmatched: 8. The germline V gene has CDR1 SGHVT and CDR2 SQSDAQ. The CDR3 DNA is TGTGCCAGCAGCTTAGTTGGCAGGGGGCTAGGGTACTTC. It specifies CASSLVGRGLGYF. Drawing the rest from reference TRBV7-4 and TRBJ2-7, the complete variable domain is GAGVSQSPRYKVAKRGRDVALRCDSISGHVTLYWYRQTLGQGSEVLTYSQSDAQRDKSGRPSGRFSAERPERSVSTLKIQRTEQGDSAVYLCASSLVGRGLGYFGPGTRLTVT.

The chain has TRBV7-8 and TRBJ1-2, with D tentatively TRBD1 (6 bases). Germline assignment: CDR1 SGHVS and CDR2 FQNEAQ. This CDR3 comprises 12 residues. V lost 0 bases and J lost 7, with 6 bases in between. CDR3 loop: CASSLAGAGYTF. Written as DNA, the CDR3 is TGTGCCAGCAGCTTAGCGGGGGCTGGCTACACCTTC.

V and J are TRBV5-1 and TRBJ1-5, with a possible D match to TRBD1 (6 bases). There are 13 residues in the CDR3. In germline, CDR1 is SGHRS, CDR2 YFSETQ. V gave up 0 bases and J gave up 5 bases, with 6 bases separating them. The CDR3 reads CASSLAGDQPQHF. In DNA, the CDR3 is TGCGCCAGCAGCTTGGCAGGGGATCAGCCCCAGCATTTT.

This clone was seen a single time. V is TRBV6-1 and J is TRBJ2-1; TRBD2 agrees at 11 bases. The V segment lost 8 bases and the J segment 9 bases; nucleotides outside the gene matches: 12. Germline lookup yields CDR1 MNHNS and CDR2 SASEGT. This CDR3 has 15 residues. This CDR3 is CASSRSSGGSFEQFF. CDR3 nucleotide sequence: TGTGCCAGCTCCAGGTCTAGCGGGGGGTCCTTTGAGCAGTTCTTC.

The chain uses TRBV11-2 and TRBJ1-2; a possible D gene is TRBD1 (6 bases). The V gene's germline CDR1 is SGHAT and CDR2 FQNNGV. The CDR3 contains 15 residues. V lost 1 base and J lost 4, with 13 bases in between. The CDR3 here is CASSLGAGELYGYTF. The CDR3 DNA reads TGTGCCAGCAGCTTAGGGGCAGGGGAGCTCTATGGCTACACCTTC.

The V and J genes are TRBV18 and TRBJ2-1; a weak D match, TRBD1 (6 bases). The germline V gene encodes CDR1 KGHSH and CDR2 LQKENI. Between the trimmed V and J ends, which lost 2 bases and 4 bases, there was a span of 12 bases. This CDR3 has 15 amino acids. Here the CDR3 reads CASSPGQGLYNEQFF. The CDR3 coding sequence is TGTGCCAGCTCACCAGGCCAGGGGCTATACAATGAGCAGTTCTTC.

The gene calls are TRBV14 and TRBJ2-7; D may be TRBD1 or TRBD2 (5 bases each). V was cut by 1 base and J by 3 bases, with 7 bases left in between. CDR1 is SGHDN and CDR2 is FVKESK in the germline V gene. The CDR3 has 13 residues. The CDR3 DNA sequence: TGTGCCAGCAGCCAAGGAGGGGACTACGAGCAGTACTTC. Translated: CASSQGGDYEQYF. Full variable domain (rest looked up from reference TRBV14 and TRBJ2-7): EAGVTQFPSHSVIEKGQTVTLRCDPISGHDNLYWYRRVMGKEIKFLLHFVKESKQDESGMPNNRFLAERTGGTYSTLKVQPAELEDSGVYFCASSQGGDYEQYFGPGTRLTVT.

The rearrangement links TRBV5-1 to TRBJ2-7; weak D call: TRBD2 (6 bases). The germline V gene has CDR1 SGHRS and CDR2 YFSETQ. Trimming removed 3 bases at V and 3 bases at J, with 16 bases between. The CDR3 has 15 amino acids. In nucleotides, the CDR3 is TGCGCCAGCAGCTCCCCCGGGACTCGTCACTACGAGCAGTACTTC. Translating gives CASSSPGTRHYEQYF.

The chain employs TRBV18 and TRBJ2-5; D is perhaps TRBD1 (6 bases). V was trimmed by 3 bases and J by 2 bases, leaving 13 bases between them. This CDR3 region has 15 residues. Germline CDR1 reads KGHSH; CDR2 reads LQKENI. The CDR3 loop reads CASSPIAGQQETQYF. In nucleotides, the CDR3 is TGTGCCAGCTCACCCATCGCTGGACAGCAAGAGACCCAGTACTTC.

The chain has TRBV6-5 and TRBJ1-1, with D tentatively TRBD1 (5 bases). Looked up from germline, CDR1 is MNHEY and CDR2 is SVGAGI. The CDR3 extends over 14 amino acids. V was clipped by 4 bases and J by 11 bases, with 20 bases between them. The CDR3 DNA reads TGTGCCAGCAGTTTCGATCGACAGCGAATGGAGGCTTTCTTT. It translates to CASSFDRQRMEAFF.